The rows below give T cell receptor beta chains drawn from one sample of a study of OX40 agonist ivuxolimab in advanced cancers. Measured with immunoSEQ multiplex PCR; TCRdb has only the in-frame clones, and not every one. The sample yields about 80,000 clones, around 86% seen once. The sample in question was CD4+ or CD8+ T cells sorted from blood, obtained in a trial of the OX40 agonist ivuxolimab. Every receptor here comes from an adult with an advanced solid tumor such as melanoma, head and neck, liver or kidney cancer. Both conserved end residues are part of each CDR3. Each record gives: clone size, D gene, J gene, V gene, CDR3 DNA, CDR3 protein. The D gene is left open where the match is weak. Rows give clone size only sometimes, using once, few, many, or a class for an expanded clone.

clone_size: once; d_call: .; j_call: TRBJ1-5; v_call: TRBV30; cdr3_nt: TGTGCCTGGAGTGGTGGGTATAATCAGCCCCAGCATTTT; cdr3_aa: CAWSGGYNQPQHF
clone_size: .; d_call: .; j_call: TRBJ1-5; v_call: TRBV23-1; cdr3_nt: TGCGCCTTCCTACGGGGGAGACATAGCAATCAGCCCCAGCATTTT; cdr3_aa: CAFLRGRHSNQPQHF
clone_size: .; d_call: .; j_call: TRBJ2-7; v_call: TRBV11-2; cdr3_nt: TGTGCCAGCAGCCTCATCGAGCTATCTTCCTACGAGCAGTACTTC; cdr3_aa: CASSLIELSSYEQYF
clone_size: once; d_call: .; j_call: TRBJ1-1; v_call: TRBV27; cdr3_nt: TGTGCCAGCAGTTTATTAGGGGGAACTGAAGCTTTCTTT; cdr3_aa: CASSLLGGTEAFF
clone_size: .; d_call: TRBD1; j_call: TRBJ1-2; v_call: TRBV10-3; cdr3_nt: TGTGCCATCAGTGAGGACGACAGGGGTAGCTATGGCTACACCTTC; cdr3_aa: CAISEDDRGSYGYTF
clone_size: .; d_call: TRBD1; j_call: TRBJ1-2; v_call: TRBV29-1; cdr3_nt: TGCAGCGTTGAGCACCGGGACAGGGCCTCTTTTGGCTACACCTTC; cdr3_aa: CSVEHRDRASFGYTF
clone_size: .; d_call: .; j_call: TRBJ2-5; v_call: TRBV6-5; cdr3_nt: TGTGCCAGCAGTTACGAATTCGGGACCCTCCACCGGACCCAGTACTTC; cdr3_aa: CASSYEFGTLHRTQYF
clone_size: .; d_call: .; j_call: TRBJ1-6; v_call: TRBV4-1; cdr3_nt: TGCGCCAGCAGCCCGGGACTTTATAATTCACCCCTCCACTTT; cdr3_aa: CASSPGLYNSPLHF
clone_size: .; d_call: TRBD1; j_call: TRBJ2-7; v_call: TRBV7-9; cdr3_nt: TGTGCCAGCAGCTTATCACCCGGGACAGGGGCCTACGAGCAGTACTTC; cdr3_aa: CASSLSPGTGAYEQYF
clone_size: .; d_call: .; j_call: TRBJ2-7; v_call: TRBV15; cdr3_nt: TGTGCCACCAGCAGAGGGGGGAACGAGCAGTACTTC; cdr3_aa: CATSRGGNEQYF
clone_size: once; d_call: .; j_call: TRBJ1-1; v_call: TRBV5-1; cdr3_nt: TGCGCCAGCAGACAAGAAGAGCTCGCGGACCGCGAAGCTTTCTTT; cdr3_aa: CASRQEELADREAFF
clone_size: .; d_call: .; j_call: TRBJ2-3; v_call: TRBV5-4; cdr3_nt: TGTGCCAGCAGCTTGAAAGTTACTAGCACAGATACGCAGTATTTT; cdr3_aa: CASSLKVTSTDTQYF
clone_size: .; d_call: .; j_call: TRBJ2-3; v_call: TRBV18; cdr3_nt: TGTGCCAGCTTCGAAAGGGATACGCAGTATTTT; cdr3_aa: CASFERDTQYF
clone_size: .; d_call: .; j_call: TRBJ1-5; v_call: TRBV15; cdr3_nt: TGTGCCACCAGGGATCAGGGCAATCAGCCCCAGCATTTT; cdr3_aa: CATRDQGNQPQHF
clone_size: .; d_call: .; j_call: TRBJ1-1; v_call: TRBV7-9; cdr3_nt: TGTGCCAGCAGCCTACACGAGAACACTGAAGCTTTCTTT; cdr3_aa: CASSLHENTEAFF
clone_size: few; d_call: .; j_call: TRBJ1-1; v_call: TRBV7-6; cdr3_nt: TGTGCCAGCAGCTTGGAGGGGACAAACACTGAAGCTTTCTTT; cdr3_aa: CASSLEGTNTEAFF
clone_size: .; d_call: TRBD1; j_call: TRBJ1-1; v_call: TRBV28; cdr3_nt: TGTGCCAGCAGTTTGGGACAGGGGTGGACTGAAGCTTTCTTT; cdr3_aa: CASSLGQGWTEAFF
clone_size: .; d_call: TRBD2; j_call: TRBJ2-2; v_call: TRBV9; cdr3_nt: TGTGCCAGCAGCAAGACTAGCGTCGGCACCGGGGAGCTGTTTTTT; cdr3_aa: CASSKTSVGTGELFF
clone_size: .; d_call: .; j_call: TRBJ2-3; v_call: TRBV6-5; cdr3_nt: TGTGCCAGCAGTTACTCTGACCGCGGGGTCTTGGATACGCAGTATTTT; cdr3_aa: CASSYSDRGVLDTQYF
clone_size: .; d_call: TRBD1; j_call: TRBJ2-7; v_call: TRBV6-6; cdr3_nt: TGTGCCAGCAGACACTCACAGGGGGCGTACGAGCAGTACTTC; cdr3_aa: CASRHSQGAYEQYF
clone_size: .; d_call: TRBD1; j_call: TRBJ2-4; v_call: TRBV19; cdr3_nt: TGTGCCAGTAGTATAGATGGGACAGGGGGCTTAGCCAAAAACATTCAGTACTTC; cdr3_aa: CASSIDGTGGLAKNIQYF
clone_size: .; d_call: TRBD2; j_call: TRBJ2-5; v_call: TRBV18; cdr3_nt: TGTGCCAGCTCACCAACTAGCGGGAGTATGAGAGAGACCCAGTACTTC; cdr3_aa: CASSPTSGSMRETQYF
clone_size: .; d_call: .; j_call: TRBJ1-5; v_call: TRBV2; cdr3_nt: TGTGCCAGCAGTATTCAGGAGGAGCCCCAGCATTTT; cdr3_aa: CASSIQEEPQHF
clone_size: .; d_call: TRBD1; j_call: TRBJ2-1; v_call: TRBV6-4; cdr3_nt: TGTGCCAGCAGGCGTGGGACAGGGGGTTCTAATGAGCAGTTCTTC; cdr3_aa: CASRRGTGGSNEQFF
clone_size: .; d_call: .; j_call: TRBJ1-1; v_call: TRBV6-6; cdr3_nt: TGTGCCAGCAGTTACTCAGGCAGGGGATACACTGAAGCTTTCTTT; cdr3_aa: CASSYSGRGYTEAFF
clone_size: .; d_call: TRBD1; j_call: TRBJ1-1; v_call: TRBV19; cdr3_nt: TGTGCCAGTAGTATCGACAGGGGGTCGAACACTGAAGCTTTCTTT; cdr3_aa: CASSIDRGSNTEAFF
clone_size: .; d_call: .; j_call: TRBJ2-7; v_call: TRBV18; cdr3_nt: TGTGCCAGCTCCCGAGTTCTTACCTACGAGCAGTACTTC; cdr3_aa: CASSRVLTYEQYF
clone_size: .; d_call: .; j_call: TRBJ1-5; v_call: TRBV28; cdr3_nt: TGTGCCAGCAAGGTGGGCGACAGACCCAATCAGCCCCAGCATTTT; cdr3_aa: CASKVGDRPNQPQHF
clone_size: .; d_call: TRBD1; j_call: TRBJ1-1; v_call: TRBV5-4; cdr3_nt: TGTGCCAGCAGCAAGGACAGGGGGCGCCCCGGCACTGAAGCTTTCTTT; cdr3_aa: CASSKDRGRPGTEAFF
clone_size: .; d_call: TRBD1; j_call: TRBJ1-5; v_call: TRBV10-3; cdr3_nt: TGTGCCATCAGTGAGTCCCAGGGGGGCAATCAGCCCCAGCATTTT; cdr3_aa: CAISESQGGNQPQHF
clone_size: .; d_call: .; j_call: TRBJ1-4; v_call: TRBV15; cdr3_nt: TGTGCCACCAGCCCACAGGGTAATATGGGAAAACTGTTTTTT; cdr3_aa: CATSPQGNMGKLFF
clone_size: .; d_call: TRBD1; j_call: TRBJ2-5; v_call: TRBV7-2; cdr3_nt: TGTGCCAGCAGCTTAGGGGGACAGGGTGGGTCGACCCAGTACTTC; cdr3_aa: CASSLGGQGGSTQYF
clone_size: .; d_call: TRBD1; j_call: TRBJ1-3; v_call: TRBV5-4; cdr3_nt: TGTGCCAGCAGCTTGGTAGGACAGGGATCTGGAAACACCATATATTTT; cdr3_aa: CASSLVGQGSGNTIYF
clone_size: .; d_call: TRBD1; j_call: TRBJ1-1; v_call: TRBV29-1; cdr3_nt: TGCAGCGTTCCCAGACAGGGCGACACTGAAGCTTTCTTT; cdr3_aa: CSVPRQGDTEAFF
clone_size: .; d_call: .; j_call: TRBJ2-2; v_call: TRBV5-5; cdr3_nt: TGTGCCAGCAGCTTGAAATACACCGGGGAGCTGTTTTTT; cdr3_aa: CASSLKYTGELFF
clone_size: .; d_call: .; j_call: TRBJ1-1; v_call: TRBV6-5; cdr3_nt: TGTGCCAGCAGAAGACAGGTGAACACTGAAGCTTTCTTT; cdr3_aa: CASRRQVNTEAFF
clone_size: .; d_call: .; j_call: TRBJ2-7; v_call: TRBV30; cdr3_nt: TGTGCCTGGAGCAAGGGGGTCTACGAGCAGTACTTC; cdr3_aa: CAWSKGVYEQYF
clone_size: .; d_call: .; j_call: TRBJ2-2; v_call: TRBV7-2; cdr3_nt: TGTGCCAGCAGCTTAGAGTCCAGGCTGTCGACCGGGGAGCTGTTTTTT; cdr3_aa: CASSLESRLSTGELFF
clone_size: .; d_call: TRBD2; j_call: TRBJ2-4; v_call: TRBV18; cdr3_nt: TGTGCCAGCTCACCGTCTTTAGGCGGGGGGCGTCACCTTGCTAACATTCAGTACTTC; cdr3_aa: CASSPSLGGGRHLANIQYF
clone_size: .; d_call: TRBD2; j_call: TRBJ2-5; v_call: TRBV15; cdr3_nt: TGTGCCACCAGCAGAGGAAGGCGGGAGTGGGAGACCCAGTACTTC; cdr3_aa: CATSRGRREWETQYF
clone_size: .; d_call: TRBD1; j_call: TRBJ1-1; v_call: TRBV6-5; cdr3_nt: TGTGCCAGCAGTGGGACAGGGGCTGAAGCTTTCTTT; cdr3_aa: CASSGTGAEAFF
clone_size: .; d_call: TRBD2; j_call: TRBJ2-1; v_call: TRBV10-3; cdr3_nt: TGTGCCATCAGTGAGTTTTCTAGCGGGAGAGGTAATGAGCAGTTCTTC; cdr3_aa: CAISEFSSGRGNEQFF
clone_size: once; d_call: .; j_call: TRBJ2-2; v_call: TRBV5-6; cdr3_nt: TGTGCCAGCAGCCAACTACAAGCCGGGGAGCTGTTTTTT; cdr3_aa: CASSQLQAGELFF
clone_size: .; d_call: .; j_call: TRBJ2-2; v_call: TRBV18; cdr3_nt: TGTGCCAGCTCCCCTTACAGGGCCGCGGCGAACACCGGGGAGCTGTTTTTT; cdr3_aa: CASSPYRAAANTGELFF